The 18 T cell receptor beta chains below come from one sample, sequenced in a study of shared clonotypes between healthy human individuals. Some clones are missing from TCRdb's copy, which holds only in-frame ones; the method was immunoSEQ multiplex PCR. The sample lists some 2,000,000 clones, roughly 96% seen once, with approximately 0.13% in the top ten. The sample was naive CD4+ T cells sorted from blood. Subset in this sample: CD45RA+ positively selected. The receptors were sampled from a man in his late teens or twenties in good health.

Concerning this clone itself: In the same sample, other DNA sequences code for this CDR3. Here the CDR3 reads CASSVAGGQETQYF. The CDR3, as DNA: TGTGCCAGCAGCGTCGCGGGAGGCCAAGAGACCCAGTACTTC. V gene TRBV9 combines with J gene TRBJ2-5; 8 bases map to TRBD2. CDR1 SGDLS and CDR2 YYNGEE come from the germline V gene. The CDR3 runs to 14 residues. Losses at the gene ends were 2 bases for V and 1 base for J; bases not matched to a gene: 1.

Concerning this clone itself: This sample also contains other DNA sequences that code for the same CDR3. V is TRBV6-5 and J is TRBJ2-3, with D perhaps TRBD2 (5 bases). This CDR3 comprises 13 residues. Germline CDR1 reads MNHEY; CDR2 reads SVGAGI. Trimming left V 8 bases short and J 0 bases short, with 9 bases between. The CDR3 bases are TGTGCCAGCTCTAGCCCTAGCACAGATACGCAGTATTTT. This gives the protein CASSSPSTDTQYF.

This chain connects TRBV5-1 to TRBJ2-7; TRBD2 matches 8 bases. The CDR3 spans 17 residues. V was clipped by 2 bases and J by 1 base; unmatched bases: 11. Germline lookup yields CDR1 SGHRS and CDR2 YFSETQ. In DNA, the CDR3 is TGCGCCAGCAGCTTTTTGATTGGCGGGGGGACTTCCTACGAGCAGTACTTC. Protein sequence: CASSFLIGGGTSYEQYF. Drawing the rest from reference TRBV5-1 and TRBJ2-7, the complete variable domain is KAGVTQTPRYLIKTRGQQVTLSCSPISGHRSVSWYQQTPGQGLQFLFEYFSETQRNKGNFPGRFSGRQFSNSRSEMNVSTLELGDSALYLCASSFLIGGGTSYEQYFGPGTRLTVT.

This clone was seen just once. The CDR3 spells CASSYFSGGARELFF. CDR3 sequence (DNA): TGTGCCAGCAGTTACTTCTCGGGGGGGGCGAGGGAGCTGTTTTTT. The chain couples TRBV6-5 to TRBJ2-2; 8 nucleotides line up with TRBD2. The CDR3 is 15 residues long. Germline loops: CDR1 MNHEY, CDR2 SVGAGI. Losses at the gene ends were 1 base for V and 9 bases for J; bases not matched to a gene: 7.

As regards this clone: This sample includes further DNA sequences coding for the same CDR3. The rearrangement joins TRBV7-2 to TRBJ2-5; no definite D call. This CDR3 spans 14 amino acids. In germline, CDR1 is SGHTA, CDR2 FQGNSA. Trimming pared 5 bases from V and 1 base from J, leaving 11 bases between. The CDR3 region has the DNA TGTGCCAGCAGCCCCTCCCGGGTCCAAGAGACCCAGTACTTC. Protein product: CASSPSRVQETQYF.

V gene TRBV10-3 combines with J gene TRBJ2-7; 10 positions agree with TRBD2. Germline CDR1 is ENHRY and CDR2 is SYGVKD. The CDR3 length is 14 residues. V trimming: 5 bases; J trimming: 7 bases; junction bases outside the gene matches: 8. The DNA for the CDR3 is TGTGCCATCAGTACTAGCGGGACTTTAGGGGAGCAGTACTTC. Encoded protein: CAISTSGTLGEQYF.

The chain combines TRBV30 with TRBJ1-6; 7 nucleotides align to TRBD1. V shed 5 bases, J shed 0 bases, and the junction held 7 bases outside the gene matches. The CDR3 loop spans 16 amino acids. Germline assignment: CDR1 GTSNPN and CDR2 SVGIG (reference sequence). The CDR3 spells CAWATGKVSYNSPLHF. The CDR3 nucleotides read TGTGCCTGGGCGACAGGGAAGGTCTCCTATAATTCACCCCTCCACTTT.

This chain connects TRBV7-2 to TRBJ2-1; TRBD1 aligns across 8 bases. The CDR3 runs to 15 residues. The trim removed 5 bases at V and 4 bases at J, leaving 7 bases unmatched. CDR1 is SGHTA, CDR2 FQGNSA, per germline. CDR3 nucleotide sequence: TGTGCCAGCAGCCCGCTGACAGGGGCGTACAATGAGCAGTTCTTC. Protein sequence: CASSPLTGAYNEQFF.

Concerning this clone: Since a much larger clone is just one base distant, this may be a read error. The chain links TRBV7-2 to TRBJ1-2; D is undetermined. CDR1 SGHTA and CDR2 FQGNSA come from the germline V gene. Trimming took off 3 bases at V and 4 bases at J, with 6 bases between the two ends. The CDR3 is 12 residues long. In DNA, the CDR3 is TGTGCCAGCAGCTTTGGGAGCTATGGCTACACCTTC. Protein product: CASSFGSYGYTF.

This chain uses TRBV30 with TRBJ1-2; D is undetermined. The CDR3 is 14 amino acids. Per the germline V gene, CDR1 is GTSNPN and CDR2 is SVGIG (reference sequence). Trimming pared 5 bases from V and 0 bases from J, leaving 13 bases between. CDR3 sequence reads: CAWEPEVANYGYTF. The CDR3 DNA follows: TGTGCCTGGGAGCCAGAAGTGGCTAACTATGGCTACACCTTC.

The CDR3 DNA reads as TGTGCCAGCAGTGCGACAGGGGAGATGAACACTGAAGCTTTCTTT. Translating gives CASSATGEMNTEAFF. The chain carries TRBV2 and TRBJ1-1; 8 bases line up with TRBD1. The CDR3 runs 15 residues. Trimming took 4 bases from V and 0 from J; bases not matched to a gene: 4. Germline CDR1 SNHLY, CDR2 FYNNEI.

This chain joins TRBV28 and TRBJ2-1; D remains ambiguous. CDR3 length: 12 amino acids. Per the germline V gene, CDR1 is MDHEN and CDR2 is SYDVKM. The V end lost 3 bases, the J end lost 12 bases, and 12 bases lay between the germline ends. The CDR3 spells CASSLRTLGQFF. The CDR3 DNA follows: TGTGCCAGCAGTTTGAGGACCCTTGGGCAGTTCTTC. The full variable domain, completed using reference TRBV28 and TRBJ2-1, is DVKVTQSSRYLVKRTGEKVFLECVQDMDHENMFWYRQDPGLGLRLIYFSYDVKMKEKGDIPEGYSVSREKKERFSLILESASTNQTSMYLCASSLRTLGQFFGPGTRLTVL.

J is TRBJ1-1 and V is TRBV7-9; a possible D gene is TRBD1 (5 bases). This CDR3 is 15 amino acids long. The germline V gene encodes CDR1 SEHNR and CDR2 FQNEAQ (reference sequence). With 5 bases removed from V and 3 bases from J, the gap between germline ends came to 16 bases. The CDR3 reads CASSATGTAYTEAFF. The CDR3 nucleotides are TGTGCCAGCAGCGCGACCGGGACCGCCTACACTGAAGCTTTCTTT.

The gene calls are TRBV28 and TRBJ1-1; a weak D match, TRBD1 (6 bases). Germline loops: CDR1 MDHEN, CDR2 SYDVKM. Trimming left V 4 bases short and J 1 base short, with 10 bases between. The CDR3 loop spans 14 amino acids. The CDR3 loop is CASSYDRSNTEAFF. CDR3 bases: TGTGCCAGCAGTTATGACAGGTCGAACACTGAAGCTTTCTTT.

The V call is TRBV5-1, the J call TRBJ2-7, with TRBD1 as a possible D gene (6 bases). There are 14 residues in the CDR3. The V end lost 1 base, the J end lost 2 bases, and 10 bases lay between the germline ends. Germline V CDR1 and CDR2: SGHRS, YFSETQ. The CDR3 DNA reads TGCGCCAGCAGCTTGAGACAGGCACCCTACGAGCAGTACTTC. Translated, it gives CASSLRQAPYEQYF. The full variable domain, in which reference TRBV5-1 and TRBJ2-7 provide the parts outside the CDR3, is KAGVTQTPRYLIKTRGQQVTLSCSPISGHRSVSWYQQTPGQGLQFLFEYFSETQRNKGNFPGRFSGRQFSNSRSEMNVSTLELGDSALYLCASSLRQAPYEQYFGPGTRLTVT.

The chain carries TRBV7-9 and TRBJ2-5, with 11 bases identical to TRBD2. The CDR3 sequence is 17 residues long. The V and J ends lost 0 bases and 4 bases, in that order; junction bases with no gene match: 7. Per germline, CDR1 SEHNR and CDR2 FQNEAQ (reference sequence). The CDR3 loop reads CASSLALTSGSRETQYF. In DNA form, the CDR3 reads TGTGCCAGCAGCTTAGCTCTAACTAGCGGGAGTAGAGAGACCCAGTACTTC.

The chain joins TRBV18 to TRBJ1-1; D remains ambiguous. The V end was cut by 2 bases, the J end by 5 bases, with 12 bases between. The CDR3 loop spans 14 amino acids. Per the germline V gene, CDR1 is KGHSH and CDR2 is LQKENI. DNA of the CDR3: TGTGCCAGCTCACCAAGGGTCGACATGACTGAAGCTTTCTTT. It is translated as CASSPRVDMTEAFF.

This clone was seen a handful of times. The rearrangement links TRBV25-1 to TRBJ2-7, with D maybe TRBD1 (5 bases). Germline CDR1 is MGHDK and CDR2 is SYGVNS. V lost 4 bases to trimming and J lost 3 bases, with 19 bases between them. This CDR3 is built from 16 residues. CDR3 in DNA: TGTGCCAGCAGTGGAGGTAGGGGCACCTTTGGCTACGAGCAGTACTTC. It yields the protein CASSGGRGTFGYEQYF.